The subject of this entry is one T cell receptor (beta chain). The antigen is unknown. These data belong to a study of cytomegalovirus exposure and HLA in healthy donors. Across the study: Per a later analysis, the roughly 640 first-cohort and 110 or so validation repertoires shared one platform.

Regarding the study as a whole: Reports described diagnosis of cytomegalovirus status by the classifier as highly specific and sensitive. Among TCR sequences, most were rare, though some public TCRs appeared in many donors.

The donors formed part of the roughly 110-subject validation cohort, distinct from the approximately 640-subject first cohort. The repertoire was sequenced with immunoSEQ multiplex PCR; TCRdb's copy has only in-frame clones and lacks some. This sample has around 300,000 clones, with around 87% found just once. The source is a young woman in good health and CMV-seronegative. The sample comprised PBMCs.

CDR3 bases: TGTGCCAGCAGCTCGGGACAGGGGAGAGGGGTGTGGGAGTATGGCTACACCTTC. It codes for CASSSGQGRGVWEYGYTF. V usage is TRBV5-6 and J usage is TRBJ1-2; TRBD1 aligns across 10 bases. With V trimmed by 3 bases and J by 5 bases, 16 bases remained unmatched. The germline gives CDR1 SGHDT, CDR2 YYEEEE. The length of the CDR3 is 18 residues.